This T cell receptor (beta chain) was obtained from a study of vaccination and CD4 T cells after COVID-19. Time point denoted: late sampling 161 to 241 days after vaccination in a few convalescent patients. Germline V lookup: CDR1 MNHNS, CDR2 SASEGT. The CDR3 is 13 residues long. The germline V and J ends were trimmed by 6 bases and 5 bases, with 11 bases remaining between them. A single record per CDR3 protein comes from TCRdb applying MiXCR to the PCR reads. The sample holds 28,000 or so distinct CDR3 sequences, about half seen once. The sample here was CD4+ T cells from blood, taken about 7 months after SARS-CoV-2 vaccination. The rearrangement joins TRBV6-1 to TRBJ1-5; D ambiguous. The TCR originated in a human donor who had recovered from COVID-19. The chain's CDR3 is CASSIGRDQPQHF. The DNA of the CDR3 is TGTGCCAGCAGCATAGGGAGGGATCAGCCCCAGCATTTT.